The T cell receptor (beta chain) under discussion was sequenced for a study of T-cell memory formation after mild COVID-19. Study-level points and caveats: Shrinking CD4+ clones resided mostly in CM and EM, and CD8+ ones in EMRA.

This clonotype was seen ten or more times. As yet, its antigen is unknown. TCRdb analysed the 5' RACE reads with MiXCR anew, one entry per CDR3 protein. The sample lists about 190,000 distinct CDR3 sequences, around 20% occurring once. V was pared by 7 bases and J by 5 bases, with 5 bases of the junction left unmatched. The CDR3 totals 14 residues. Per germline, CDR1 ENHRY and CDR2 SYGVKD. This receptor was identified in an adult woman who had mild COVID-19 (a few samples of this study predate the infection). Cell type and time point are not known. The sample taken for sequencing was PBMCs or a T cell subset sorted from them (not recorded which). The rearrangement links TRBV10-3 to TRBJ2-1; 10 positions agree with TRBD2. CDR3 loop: CAIKRTSGHNEQFF. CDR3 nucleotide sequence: TGTGCCATCAAAAGGACTAGCGGACACAATGAGCAGTTCTTC.